The 17 T cell receptor beta chains reported below all come from one sample, sequenced in a study of T cell responses to AZD1222 COVID-19 vaccine. Libraries were prepared by immunoSEQ multiplex PCR; TCRdb keeps only in-frame clonotypes and omits some of them. The sample lists over 150,000 clones; around nine tenths were seen once. This specimen consisted of peripheral blood, obtained on day 0 of AZD1222 vaccination. Receptors were obtained from an adult in good health.

The CDR3 protein is CASSRNPGTSAQETQYF. In DNA, the CDR3 is TGTGCCAGCAGCCGGAATCCCGGGACTAGCGCCCAAGAGACCCAGTACTTC. This chain joins TRBV5-5 and TRBJ2-5; 10 positions match TRBD2. This CDR3 has 17 amino acids. Germline values: CDR1 SGHKS, CDR2 YYEKEE (reference sequence). V lost 4 bases to trimming and J lost 1 base; unmatched junction nucleotides: 10.

The rearrangement uses TRBV18 and TRBJ2-1, with D possibly being TRBD2 (6 bases). The length of the CDR3 is 16 residues. Between the trimmed V and J ends, which lost 4 bases and 3 bases, there was a span of 16 bases. Germline CDR1 is KGHSH and CDR2 is LQKENI. The chain's CDR3 is CASSLARGTHYNEQFF. Written as DNA, the CDR3 is TGTGCCAGCTCACTTGCCCGGGGGACCCACTACAATGAGCAGTTCTTC.

The chain uses TRBV19 and TRBJ1-6; D might be TRBD1 (6 bases). Between the trimmed V and J ends, which lost 4 bases and 7 bases, there was a span of 14 bases. Germline CDR1 reads LNHDA; CDR2 reads SQIVND (reference sequence). The CDR3 is 15 residues long. The CDR3 reads CASSNIGGPNSPLHF. The CDR3 nucleotides are TGTGCCAGTAGTAACATCGGGGGGCCGAATTCACCCCTCCACTTT.

The rearrangement links TRBV9 to TRBJ1-1, with 9 positions matching TRBD1. Germline loops: CDR1 SGDLS, CDR2 YYNGEE. V lost 5 bases, J lost 2 bases, and 7 bases stayed unmatched. The CDR3 totals 15 residues. This CDR3 is CASSMGQGVNTEAFF. CDR3 nucleotide sequence: TGTGCCAGCAGTATGGGACAGGGTGTAAACACTGAAGCTTTCTTT.

The chain joins TRBV6-2 or TRBV6-3 to TRBJ1-1, with 10 positions matching TRBD1. This CDR3 region has 16 residues. Germline values: CDR1 MNHEY, CDR2 SVGEGT. The V segment lost 5 bases and the J segment 0 bases; nucleotides outside the gene matches: 6. The CDR3 DNA is TGTGCCAGCAGTCCCCTGACAGGGGGCCTGAACACTGAAGCTTTCTTT. Amino acid sequence: CASSPLTGGLNTEAFF.

A single count supports this clone. The V gene is TRBV2, the J gene TRBJ2-4, with TRBD2 matching 12 bases. This CDR3 has 17 residues. Germline-derived CDR1 and CDR2 are SNHLY and FYNNEI. J was trimmed by 0 bases and V by 5 bases; bases with no gene match: 5. CDR3 region: CASSPQLAGGAKNIQYF. The CDR3 DNA sequence: TGTGCCAGCAGTCCCCAACTAGCGGGGGGAGCCAAAAACATTCAGTACTTC. The full variable domain, in which reference TRBV2 and TRBJ2-4 provide the parts outside the CDR3, is EPEVTQTPSHQVTQMGQEVILRCVPISNHLYFYWYRQILGQKVEFLVSFYNNEISEKSEIFDDQFSVERPDGSNFTLKIRSTKLEDSAMYFCASSPQLAGGAKNIQYFGAGTRLSVL.

This clone was picked up a small number of times. The chain recombines TRBV7-9 with TRBJ2-7; 7 bases align to TRBD1. The germline CDR1 and CDR2 sequences are SEHNR and FQNEAQ (reference sequence). The ends lost 9 bases at V and 2 bases at J; junction bases unmatched: 7. The CDR3 is 13 residues long. CDR3 coding DNA: TGTGCCAGTTCGACAGGGCAGCCCTACGAGCAGTACTTC. This translates into CASSTGQPYEQYF.

V usage is TRBV15 and J usage is TRBJ1-6; D not resolved. Trimming cost V 0 bases and J 6 bases, with 6 bases left between them. The CDR3 covers 14 residues. From germline, CDR1 is LNHNV and CDR2 YYDKDF (reference sequence). The DNA of the CDR3 is TGTGCCACCAGCAGAGATCATAGTAATTCACCCCTCCACTTT. Protein product: CATSRDHSNSPLHF.

The chain combines TRBV18 with TRBJ2-7, with 7 bases matching TRBD1. The CDR3 runs 13 residues. Germline lookup yields CDR1 KGHSH and CDR2 LQKENI. V lost 4 bases, J lost 4 bases, and 4 bases stayed unmatched. CDR3 region: CASSLDRVYEQYF. CDR3 bases: TGTGCCAGCTCACTCGACAGGGTTTACGAGCAGTACTTC.

This chain connects TRBV2 to TRBJ1-6, with TRBD1 as a possible D gene (5 bases). The CDR3 sequence is 14 residues long. V shed 7 bases and J shed 18 bases, with 25 bases lying between them. Germline CDR1 SNHLY, CDR2 FYNNEI. The CDR3 nucleotides read TGTGCCAGCATGGGGGAGACAGTCCCCTCTTTGGCCCACTTT. The encoded protein is CASMGETVPSLAHF.

The chain combines TRBV19 with TRBJ1-5; no clear D. The CDR3 has 14 residues. V was pared by 1 base and J by 4 bases, with 8 bases between. CDR1 is LNHDA, CDR2 SQIVND, per germline (reference sequence). Written as DNA, the CDR3 is TGTGCCAGTAGTATAGGGGCAGTAAATCAGCCCCAGCATTTT. Translation gives CASSIGAVNQPQHF.

The V gene is TRBV4-3, the J gene TRBJ1-6, with D tentatively TRBD1 (5 bases). Trimming removed 0 bases from V and 9 bases from J, with 15 bases in between. The CDR3 covers 16 residues. Germline V gene lookup returns CDR1 LGHNA and CDR2 YSLEER. The chain's CDR3 is CASSQDVPGRGSPLHF. DNA of the CDR3: TGCGCCAGCAGCCAAGATGTTCCGGGGAGGGGTTCACCCCTCCACTTT.

The chain uses TRBV19 and TRBJ2-1; tentative D call: TRBD1 (6 bases). Germline V gene lookup returns CDR1 LNHDA and CDR2 SQIVND (reference sequence). The length of the CDR3 is 14 residues. V lost 3 bases to trimming and J lost 5 bases, with 11 bases between them. As DNA, the CDR3 is TGTGCCAGTAGTATTGTGGGGGCGAACAATGAGCAGTTCTTC. Its translation is CASSIVGANNEQFF.

This chain joins TRBV29-1 and TRBJ1-2; 9 nucleotides align to TRBD1. V lost 5 bases to trimming and J lost 3 bases; unmatched junction nucleotides: 4. Per germline, CDR1 SQVTM and CDR2 ANQGSEA. The CDR3 is made up of 13 amino acids. The CDR3 loop is CSVWDRDHYGYTF. The CDR3 DNA reads TGCAGCGTTTGGGACAGGGATCACTATGGCTACACCTTC.

The CDR3 loop is CASSLVQSDEKLFF. The CDR3 DNA sequence: TGCGCCAGCAGCTTGGTCCAGTCAGATGAAAAACTGTTTTTT. V is TRBV5-1 and J is TRBJ1-4; D is uncertain. CDR3 length equals 14 residues. Germline V gives CDR1 SGHRS, CDR2 YFSETQ. The germline V and J ends were trimmed by 0 bases and 6 bases, with 9 bases remaining between them.

The CDR3 spells CASNGQGSSDEQYF. CDR3 bases: TGTGCCAGTAACGGACAGGGTTCGTCTGACGAGCAGTACTTC. The chain employs TRBV19 and TRBJ2-7, with 8 bases identical to TRBD1. Germline loops: CDR1 LNHDA, CDR2 SQIVND (reference sequence). The length of the CDR3 is 14 residues. The J segment lost 5 bases and the V segment lost 7 bases, leaving 10 bases of the junction unmatched.

This clone was found once. The chain uses TRBV19 and TRBJ1-2, with D perhaps TRBD1 (5 bases). Germline lookup yields CDR1 LNHDA and CDR2 SQIVND (reference sequence). V lost 5 bases to trimming and J lost 4 bases, with 11 bases between them. The CDR3 is 13 amino acids. This CDR3 is CASSRGTLYGYTF. The CDR3, as DNA: TGTGCCAGTAGTCGCGGGACGCTCTATGGCTACACCTTC.